The TCR beta chain under discussion was sequenced for a study of blood T cells in healthy people across ages. Study results and limitations: Correlation between TCR beta diversity and naive T cell percentage was strong. Diversity was estimated from one million T cells, and these estimates were considered underestimates.

The sample holds a few counts of this clonotype. No antigen is known for it. CDR1 and CDR2 from the germline V gene are DFQATT and SNEGSKA (reference sequence). The CDR3 totals 14 residues. V lost 1 base, J lost 2 bases, and 12 bases lay in between. For the second PCR, which ran for roughly 6 to 12 cycles, a sample-barcoded 5' primer and a J-beta primer mix were used. Each of the cDNA molecules was tagged by a template-switch adaptor with 12 random nucleotides. TCRdb re-called the 5' RACE reads through MiXCR, storing one row per CDR3 protein. Of 1.5 million to 1.8 million distinct CDR3 sequences listed, around 40% are singletons.

This receptor was taken from a woman between 18 and 30 years old in good health. The chain recombines TRBV20-1 with TRBJ2-7; D is tentatively TRBD1 or TRBD2 (5 bases each). Sequencing was performed on blood. In DNA, the CDR3 is TGCAGTGCTAGAGGTCAGGGACCTCCCTACGAGCAGTACTTC. It is translated as CSARGQGPPYEQYF.